A selection of T cell receptor beta chains follows, all from one sample in a study of control samples from healthy donors and cancer patients. The table came from immunoSEQ multiplex PCR; TCRdb's copy has only in-frame clones and leaves some out. The table shows some 20,000 clones, with 88% occurring only once. The specimen was PBMCs. The receptors originated from a woman aged 55-70 years with head and neck cancer. Each CDR3 is given with its conserved first and last residue. Each record gives: clone size, J gene, D gene, V gene, CDR3 length, CDR3 DNA, CDR3 protein. D genes are given only for firm matches. Rows give clone size only sometimes, using once, few, many, or a class for an expanded clone.

clone size: .
J gene: TRBJ2-1
D gene: .
V gene: TRBV6-5
CDR3 length: 14
CDR3 DNA: TGTGCCAGCAAAGGGCAGGGCAGGTTGAATGAGCAGTTCTTC
CDR3 protein: CASKGQGRLNEQFF

clone size: .
J gene: TRBJ2-3
D gene: TRBD2
V gene: TRBV2
CDR3 length: 14
CDR3 DNA: TGTGCCAGCAGAGGGACTAGCGGCACAGATACGCAGTATTTT
CDR3 protein: CASRGTSGTDTQYF

clone size: .
J gene: TRBJ1-1
D gene: .
V gene: TRBV18
CDR3 length: 14
CDR3 DNA: TGTGCCAGCTCTCCGCTCCGAATGAACACTGAAGCTTTCTTT
CDR3 protein: CASSPLRMNTEAFF

clone size: .
J gene: TRBJ2-7
D gene: .
V gene: TRBV20-1
CDR3 length: 11
CDR3 DNA: TGCAGTCTTAGCAGCTCCTACGAGCAGTACTTC
CDR3 protein: CSLSSSYEQYF

clone size: .
J gene: TRBJ1-2
D gene: .
V gene: TRBV5-1
CDR3 length: 13
CDR3 DNA: TGCGCCAGCAGCTTGGGGGGGAACTATGGCTACACCTTC
CDR3 protein: CASSLGGNYGYTF

clone size: .
J gene: TRBJ1-2
D gene: .
V gene: TRBV5-1
CDR3 length: 12
CDR3 DNA: TGCGCCAGCAGCTTGGATAGCTATGGCTACACCTTC
CDR3 protein: CASSLDSYGYTF

clone size: .
J gene: TRBJ2-2
D gene: .
V gene: TRBV3-1/TRBV3-2
CDR3 length: 12
CDR3 DNA: TGTGCCAGCAGCCTCAACACCGGGGAGCTGTTTTTT
CDR3 protein: CASSLNTGELFF

clone size: .
J gene: TRBJ1-1
D gene: TRBD1
V gene: TRBV30
CDR3 length: 20
CDR3 DNA: TGTGCCTGGAGTGTAGGTTTCGCGACAGGGGTAGAACAGTGGAGGACTGAAGCTTTCTTT
CDR3 protein: CAWSVGFATGVEQWRTEAFF

clone size: .
J gene: TRBJ1-2
D gene: TRBD1
V gene: TRBV11-2
CDR3 length: 15
CDR3 DNA: TGTGCCAGCAGCGAAAACAGGGGGGGTTTCGGAGGCTACACCTTC
CDR3 protein: CASSENRGGFGGYTF

clone size: once
J gene: TRBJ2-2
D gene: .
V gene: TRBV24-1
CDR3 length: 12
CDR3 DNA: TGTGCCACCAGTCGCGGCACCGGGGAGCTGTTTTTT
CDR3 protein: CATSRGTGELFF

clone size: .
J gene: TRBJ2-1
D gene: TRBD2
V gene: TRBV29-1
CDR3 length: 15
CDR3 DNA: TGCAGCGTCGCTAGTCCGGGACTAGCGAAGAATGAGCAGTTCTTC
CDR3 protein: CSVASPGLAKNEQFF

clone size: .
J gene: TRBJ1-1
D gene: .
V gene: TRBV19
CDR3 length: 12
CDR3 DNA: TGTGCCACCGCGTCAAGGAGCACTGAAGCTTTCTTT
CDR3 protein: CATASRSTEAFF

clone size: .
J gene: TRBJ2-2
D gene: TRBD2
V gene: TRBV18
CDR3 length: 15
CDR3 DNA: TGTGCCAGCTCACGACTAGCGGGAGAGGTCGGGGAGCTGTTTTTT
CDR3 protein: CASSRLAGEVGELFF

clone size: .
J gene: TRBJ2-1
D gene: TRBD2
V gene: TRBV7-6
CDR3 length: 15
CDR3 DNA: TGTGCCAGCAGCTTAGGACTAGCGGCCTACAATGAGCAGTTCTTC
CDR3 protein: CASSLGLAAYNEQFF

clone size: .
J gene: TRBJ1-1
D gene: .
V gene: TRBV28
CDR3 length: 10
CDR3 DNA: TGTGCCACCTCGAACACTGAAGCTTTCTTT
CDR3 protein: CATSNTEAFF

clone size: .
J gene: TRBJ1-3
D gene: .
V gene: TRBV9
CDR3 length: 17
CDR3 DNA: TGTGCCAGCAGCGTAGATAGGGCTGGGCGGTTCGGAAACACCATATATTTT
CDR3 protein: CASSVDRAGRFGNTIYF

clone size: .
J gene: TRBJ2-1
D gene: TRBD1
V gene: TRBV7-3
CDR3 length: 16
CDR3 DNA: TGTGCCAGCAGCTTAGATCCAGGGGGCCCCTACAATGAGCAGTTCTTC
CDR3 protein: CASSLDPGGPYNEQFF

clone size: .
J gene: TRBJ2-7
D gene: .
V gene: TRBV6-2/TRBV6-3
CDR3 length: 17
CDR3 DNA: TGTGCCAGCAGTTACTCTAAATCGCGCTATAGCTCCTACGAGCAGTACTTC
CDR3 protein: CASSYSKSRYSSYEQYF

clone size: few
J gene: TRBJ1-1
D gene: .
V gene: TRBV25-1
CDR3 length: 14
CDR3 DNA: TGTGCCAGCAGACAGGAAAGGGCGAACACTGAAGCTTTCTTT
CDR3 protein: CASRQERANTEAFF

clone size: .
J gene: TRBJ1-1
D gene: .
V gene: TRBV7-9
CDR3 length: 10
CDR3 DNA: TGTGCCAGCAGTATCCCTGAAGCTTTCTTT
CDR3 protein: CASSIPEAFF

clone size: .
J gene: TRBJ1-1
D gene: .
V gene: TRBV19
CDR3 length: 15
CDR3 DNA: TGTGCCAGTAGTCCCCCCCGGGGACGAAGCACTGAAGCTTTCTTT
CDR3 protein: CASSPPRGRSTEAFF

clone size: .
J gene: TRBJ2-7
D gene: TRBD1
V gene: TRBV5-8
CDR3 length: 15
CDR3 DNA: TGTGCCAGCAGCCTTACCGGGACAGGGCCCTACGAGCAGTACTTC
CDR3 protein: CASSLTGTGPYEQYF

clone size: few
J gene: TRBJ1-2
D gene: .
V gene: TRBV18
CDR3 length: 8
CDR3 DNA: TGTGCCAGCTCACCCACACTCTTC
CDR3 protein: CASSPTLF

clone size: .
J gene: TRBJ2-7
D gene: TRBD1
V gene: TRBV7-8
CDR3 length: 18
CDR3 DNA: TGTGCCAGCAGCTCCATAGGAGATACAGGGGTTTCCTCCTACGAGCAGTACTTC
CDR3 protein: CASSSIGDTGVSSYEQYF

clone size: few
J gene: TRBJ2-5
D gene: .
V gene: TRBV28
CDR3 length: 17
CDR3 DNA: TGTGCCAGCAGTGCCCGGTATCCAGGTCGAGCGGGAGAGACCCAGTACTTC
CDR3 protein: CASSARYPGRAGETQYF

clone size: .
J gene: TRBJ1-3
D gene: .
V gene: TRBV4-1
CDR3 length: 16
CDR3 DNA: TGCGCCAGCAGCCAGCAATCCCCCAGGGGAGGAAACACCATATATTTT
CDR3 protein: CASSQQSPRGGNTIYF

clone size: .
J gene: TRBJ2-6
D gene: TRBD2
V gene: TRBV7-3
CDR3 length: 17
CDR3 DNA: TGTGCCAGCAGCCGGACTAGCGGGACCTCTGGGGCCAACGTCCTGACTTTC
CDR3 protein: CASSRTSGTSGANVLTF

clone size: .
J gene: TRBJ2-7
D gene: TRBD1
V gene: TRBV3-1/TRBV3-2
CDR3 length: 17
CDR3 DNA: TGTGCCAGCAGCCAAGATTCAGGGGGCGTCAACTCCTACGAGCAGTACTTC
CDR3 protein: CASSQDSGGVNSYEQYF

clone size: .
J gene: TRBJ1-2
D gene: .
V gene: TRBV18
CDR3 length: 15
CDR3 DNA: TGTGCCAGCTCACCAGAGGTCGGGGCCCTATATGGCTACACCTTC
CDR3 protein: CASSPEVGALYGYTF

clone size: .
J gene: TRBJ1-1
D gene: .
V gene: TRBV3-1/TRBV3-2
CDR3 length: 12
CDR3 DNA: TGTGCCAGCAGTCCCTTTGGCACTGAAGCTTTCTTT
CDR3 protein: CASSPFGTEAFF

clone size: once
J gene: TRBJ2-7
D gene: .
V gene: TRBV7-3
CDR3 length: 14
CDR3 DNA: TGTGCCAGCAGCTTACACAGGGTGGCCGGCGAGCAGTACTTC
CDR3 protein: CASSLHRVAGEQYF

clone size: .
J gene: TRBJ2-3
D gene: .
V gene: TRBV4-2
CDR3 length: 20
CDR3 DNA: TGTGCCAGCAGCCAAGATTCGGCGAGGTGGGGACAACAAAGCACAGATACGCAGTATTTT
CDR3 protein: CASSQDSARWGQQSTDTQYF

clone size: .
J gene: TRBJ1-1
D gene: TRBD1
V gene: TRBV2
CDR3 length: 17
CDR3 DNA: TGTGCCAGCGGCCCAGTTCCAGGGCAGGGGGTAAGAGCTGAAGCTTTCTTT
CDR3 protein: CASGPVPGQGVRAEAFF

clone size: .
J gene: TRBJ2-3
D gene: .
V gene: TRBV11-1
CDR3 length: 15
CDR3 DNA: TGTGCCAGCAGTACTAGGAGAGGTAGCACAGATACGCAGTATTTT
CDR3 protein: CASSTRRGSTDTQYF

clone size: .
J gene: TRBJ1-2
D gene: .
V gene: TRBV20-1
CDR3 length: 14
CDR3 DNA: TGCAGTGCTAGTACGGGGCAGGTTAACTATGGCTACACCTTC
CDR3 protein: CSASTGQVNYGYTF

clone size: .
J gene: TRBJ2-6
D gene: .
V gene: TRBV11-1
CDR3 length: 16
CDR3 DNA: TGTGCCAGCAGCTTAGGGGCTACCTCTGGGGCCAACGTCCTGACTTTC
CDR3 protein: CASSLGATSGANVLTF

clone size: .
J gene: TRBJ1-3
D gene: .
V gene: TRBV3-1/TRBV3-2
CDR3 length: 15
CDR3 DNA: TGTGCCAGCAGCCAATATAACATCTCTGGAAACACCATATATTTT
CDR3 protein: CASSQYNISGNTIYF

clone size: .
J gene: TRBJ2-7
D gene: .
V gene: TRBV11-3
CDR3 length: 14
CDR3 DNA: TGTGCCAGCAGCTTAGGGCAGAACTCCTACGAGCAGTACTTC
CDR3 protein: CASSLGQNSYEQYF

clone size: few
J gene: TRBJ1-1
D gene: .
V gene: TRBV5-1
CDR3 length: 13
CDR3 DNA: TGCGCCAGCAGCTTGTATCCGCAAACTGAAGCTTTCTTT
CDR3 protein: CASSLYPQTEAFF

clone size: .
J gene: TRBJ2-7
D gene: TRBD2
V gene: TRBV15
CDR3 length: 15
CDR3 DNA: TGTGCCACCAGCAGAGATTTGGTAGCGGGAAATGAGCAGTACTTC
CDR3 protein: CATSRDLVAGNEQYF

clone size: .
J gene: TRBJ2-5
D gene: .
V gene: TRBV5-1
CDR3 length: 14
CDR3 DNA: TGCGCCAGCAGCACGGCCCAGTCCCAAGAGACCCAGTACTTC
CDR3 protein: CASSTAQSQETQYF

clone size: .
J gene: TRBJ1-5
D gene: TRBD1
V gene: TRBV6-5
CDR3 length: 16
CDR3 DNA: TGTGCCAGCAGTTCAGGGGGCACCTTAGGCAATCAGCCCCAGCATTTT
CDR3 protein: CASSSGGTLGNQPQHF

clone size: .
J gene: TRBJ2-3
D gene: TRBD2
V gene: TRBV10-3
CDR3 length: 15
CDR3 DNA: TGTGCCATCAGTGGGACTAGCGGGAACACAGATACGCAGTATTTT
CDR3 protein: CAISGTSGNTDTQYF

clone size: .
J gene: TRBJ1-3
D gene: .
V gene: TRBV9
CDR3 length: 15
CDR3 DNA: TGTGCCAGCAGCGTAGACGGAAGACCTGGAAACACCATATATTTT
CDR3 protein: CASSVDGRPGNTIYF

clone size: .
J gene: TRBJ1-2
D gene: .
V gene: TRBV27
CDR3 length: 14
CDR3 DNA: TGTGCCAGCAGTATGATGGGGCGGGGAGATGGCTACACCTTC
CDR3 protein: CASSMMGRGDGYTF